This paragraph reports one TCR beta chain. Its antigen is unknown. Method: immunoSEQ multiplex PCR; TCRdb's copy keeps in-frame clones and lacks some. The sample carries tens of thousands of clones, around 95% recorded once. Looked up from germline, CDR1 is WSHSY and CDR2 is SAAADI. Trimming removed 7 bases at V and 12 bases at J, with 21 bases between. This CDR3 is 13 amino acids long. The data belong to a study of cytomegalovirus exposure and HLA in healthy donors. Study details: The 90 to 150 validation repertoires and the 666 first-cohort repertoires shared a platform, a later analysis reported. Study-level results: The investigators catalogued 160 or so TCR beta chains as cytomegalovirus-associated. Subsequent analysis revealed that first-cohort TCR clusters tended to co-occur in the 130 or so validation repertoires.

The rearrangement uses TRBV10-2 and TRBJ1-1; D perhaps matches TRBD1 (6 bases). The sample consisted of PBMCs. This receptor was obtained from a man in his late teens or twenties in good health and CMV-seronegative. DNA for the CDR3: TGCGCCAGCACTTTCGGAGAGGGGGTGAAAACTTTCTTT. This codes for CASTFGEGVKTFF.